These 9 T cell receptor beta chains originate from one sample sequenced in a study of CD8+ T cells in alopecia areata. Documented treatment: oral pan-JAK inhibitor, 5-10 mg twice daily. Once RNA had been extracted, it was reverse transcribed into cDNA to act as the sequencing template. TCRdb keeps only in-frame clones here, not all; method: immunoSEQ multiplex PCR. The sample shows 95,000 to 150,000 clones, about half of them seen only once. This sample comprised CD4+ T cells sorted from blood, obtained at week 4, from a patient treated with tofacitinib. The receptors shown here come from a human donor with alopecia areata.

This clone has a handful of counts. The rearrangement uses TRBV29-1 and TRBJ1-1; D remains unclear. Trimming took 1 base from V and 11 from J, leaving 14 bases between them. Germline V gives CDR1 SQVTM, CDR2 ANQGSEA. This CDR3 is 12 amino acids long. The CDR3 DNA follows: TGCAGCGTTGAAGCCGCTGCAGTTTCGGCTTTCTTT. It encodes CSVEAAAVSAFF. The full variable domain, with the rest looked up from reference TRBV29-1 and TRBJ1-1, is SAVISQKPSRDICQRGTSLTIQCQVDSQVTMMFWYRQQPGQSLTLIATANQGSEATYESGFVIDKFPISRPNLTFSTLTVSNMSPEDSSIYLCSVEAAAVSAFFGQGTRLTVV.

The rearrangement links TRBV7-2 to TRBJ2-1; 8 bases line up with TRBD2. V trimming: 4 bases; J trimming: 10 bases; junction bases outside the gene matches: 9. The CDR3 has 14 residues. CDR1 and CDR2 from the germline V gene are SGHTA and FQGNSA. The CDR3 here is CASSYRGRISEQFF. The CDR3 coding sequence is TGTGCCAGCAGCTATCGCGGGAGGATCTCAGAGCAGTTCTTC.

This clone was found a few times. The chain is built from TRBV5-8 and TRBJ1-5; D is uncertain. V dropped 1 base and J dropped 1 base, with 15 bases sitting between them. The CDR3 extends over 17 amino acids. The germline gives CDR1 SGHTS, CDR2 YDEGEE. The CDR3 loop reads CASSLISGLKSNQPQHF. CDR3 coding DNA: TGTGCCAGCAGCTTGATCTCGGGTTTGAAGAGCAATCAGCCCCAGCATTTT.

This chain joins TRBV30 and TRBJ1-4; D remains unclear. V lost 0 bases and J 7 bases, leaving 9 bases between the germline ends. Germline V gene sequence: CDR1 GTSNPN, CDR2 SVGIG (reference sequence). This CDR3 region has 13 residues. The DNA of the CDR3 is TGTGCCTGGAGTGTAGTGAATGGTGAAAAACTGTTTTTT. Amino acids: CAWSVVNGEKLFF. The full variable domain, in which reference TRBV30 and TRBJ1-4 provide the parts outside the CDR3, is SQTIHQWPATLVQPVGSPLSLECTVEGTSNPNLYWYRQAAGRGLQLLFYSVGIGQISSEVPQNLSASRPQDRQFILSSKKLLLSDSGFYLCAWSVVNGEKLFFGSGTQLSVL.

The J gene is TRBJ2-1, the V gene TRBV25-1; TRBD2 matches 7 bases. Looked up from germline, CDR1 is MGHDK and CDR2 is SYGVNS. The CDR3 spans 13 residues. With V trimmed by 7 bases and J by 8 bases, 8 bases remained unmatched. CDR3 protein: CASTEAGYDEQFF. The DNA for the CDR3 is TGTGCCAGCACCGAAGCGGGATATGATGAGCAGTTCTTC.

This chain connects TRBV2 to TRBJ2-1, with 14 positions matching TRBD2. Looked up from germline, CDR1 is SNHLY and CDR2 is FYNNEI. CDR3 length equals 15 residues. Unmatched junction bases numbered 9, after V lost 8 bases and J lost 9 bases. CDR3 nucleotides: TGTGCCAGCCACCTTGGGGGACTAGCGGGAGTTGAGCAGTTCTTC. The encoded protein is CASHLGGLAGVEQFF.

The rearrangement uses TRBV29-1 and TRBJ1-4; 8 nucleotides line up with TRBD1. With V trimmed by 7 bases and J by 7 bases, 17 bases remained unmatched. The CDR3 contains 16 residues. Germline V lookup: CDR1 SQVTM, CDR2 ANQGSEA. The CDR3 DNA sequence: TGCAGCGCCACCGTGAGCAGGGGGCCGCCGGGTGAAAAACTGTTTTTT. Protein sequence: CSATVSRGPPGEKLFF.

This chain links TRBV7-9 with TRBJ2-7; 8 nucleotides match TRBD1. Trimming cost V 3 bases and J 3 bases; bases outside gene matches: 4. The CDR3 has 14 amino acids. The V gene's germline CDR1 is SEHNR and CDR2 FQNEAQ (reference sequence). CDR3 protein: CASSLTGAFYEQYF. Here the CDR3 DNA reads TGTGCCAGCAGCTTGACAGGGGCCTTCTACGAGCAGTACTTC.

This sequence joins TRBV10-3 and TRBJ1-1; D is ambiguous. Germline assignment: CDR1 ENHRY and CDR2 SYGVKD. This CDR3 has 13 residues. V was clipped by 4 bases and J by 6 bases, with 12 bases between them. CDR3 in DNA: TGTGCCATCAGTGGCGGGAGACCGGCTGAAGCTTTCTTT. This sequence encodes CAISGGRPAEAFF.